This entry is about one T cell receptor beta chain. The antigen is unknown. TCR beta CDR3 amplification used RNA transcripts. Second-round multiplex PCR followed a first-round RT-PCR using HTBI primers. One entry per CDR3 protein, called by TCRdb with MiXCR from the multiplex PCR reads. The repertoire holds 210,000 or so distinct CDR3 sequences, with about 32% as singletons. This record belongs to a study of Graves' ophthalmopathy and Graves' hyperthyroidism. Whole-study findings and limits: Blood contained most expanded thyroid clonotypes exceeding 0.001 frequency. The model reached approximately 70% sensitivity and 72.22% specificity for predicting ophthalmopathy progression.

Clinicians diagnosed using symptoms, serum thyroxine, TRAb, thyroid ultrasound and orbital computed tomography. PBMCs had their origin in fresh peripheral blood (around 10 ml). Per the germline V gene, CDR1 is SGHRS and CDR2 is YFSETQ. This CDR3 has 15 residues. The junction had 1 base not matched to a gene; V was cut back by 3 bases and J by 0 bases. The chain combines TRBV5-1 with TRBJ1-5, with 9 positions matching TRBD1. The receptor was derived from a man aged 45-65 years with Graves' ophthalmopathy. The material sequenced was peripheral blood. The CDR3 nucleotides read TGCGCCAGCAGCTCGGGACAGGGTAGCAATCAGCCCCAGCATTTT. It encodes CASSSGQGSNQPQHF.